Below, 6 T cell receptor beta chains from the same sample are listed, as sequenced in a study of cytomegalovirus exposure and HLA in healthy donors. The PCR employed 60 Vbeta primers together with 13 Jbeta primers. Assay: immunoSEQ multiplex PCR; the TCRdb copy retains only in-frame clones and omits some. Of approximately 200,000 clones listed, 70% to 80% are singletons. The source material was PBMCs. Receptors originate from a girl aged 5-17 years in good health and CMV-seropositive.

The chain is built from TRBV7-8 and TRBJ2-1, with 8 bases that match TRBD2. V lost 5 bases to trimming and J lost 8 bases; unmatched junction nucleotides: 5. Germline loops: CDR1 SGHVS, CDR2 FQNEAQ. The CDR3 is 13 residues long. The CDR3 DNA follows: TGTGCCAGCAGCCCCGGGACTAGGGATGAGCAGTTCTTC. It specifies CASSPGTRDEQFF.

This chain uses TRBV5-1 with TRBJ1-1, with D maybe TRBD1 (6 bases). The CDR3 has 15 amino acids. From germline, CDR1 is SGHRS and CDR2 YFSETQ. Trimming took off 4 bases at V and 0 bases at J, with 13 bases between the two ends. CDR3 nucleotides: TGCGCCAGCAGCAGTGGAGGACAGATGAACACTGAAGCTTTCTTT. Its protein is CASSSGGQMNTEAFF.

The chain employs TRBV4-3 and TRBJ2-7, with TRBD2 identical over 8 bases. This CDR3 contains 15 residues. CDR1 and CDR2 (germline): LGHNA, YSLEER. Trimming removed 4 bases from V and 3 bases from J; junction bases left unmatched: 8. The CDR3 loop is CASSPSPGGLYEQYF. Written as DNA, the CDR3 is TGCGCCAGCAGCCCGTCACCGGGGGGGCTCTACGAGCAGTACTTC.

The CDR3 loop reads CASSQGRGGEKLFF. The CDR3 DNA follows: TGCGCCAGCAGCCAAGGACGGGGAGGTGAAAAACTGTTTTTT. The chain links TRBV4-3 to TRBJ1-4; no reliable D call. V gave up 1 base and J gave up 7 bases, with 10 bases separating them. The CDR3 contains 14 residues. In germline, CDR1 is LGHNA, CDR2 YSLEER.

V usage is TRBV5-4 and J usage is TRBJ2-1; TRBD2 agrees at 10 bases. Per the germline V gene, CDR1 is SGHNT and CDR2 is YYREEE (reference sequence). J was trimmed by 5 bases and V by 3 bases; bases with no gene match: 14. The CDR3 loop spans 18 amino acids. CDR3 protein: CASSYGGLRTSGNNEQFF. For the CDR3, the DNA is TGTGCCAGCAGCTATGGGGGGCTTAGGACTAGCGGAAACAATGAGCAGTTCTTC.

The CDR3 here is CASTSQGAYGYTF. The CDR3 region has the DNA TGTGCCAGTACCAGCCAGGGGGCCTATGGCTACACCTTC. V usage is TRBV19 and J usage is TRBJ1-2; 8 bases are shared with TRBD1. The CDR3 is made up of 13 amino acids. V gave up 7 bases and J gave up 4 bases; unmatched junction bases: 5. Germline V gene data show CDR1 as LNHDA and CDR2 as SQIVND (reference sequence).